This note documents a single TCR beta chain sequence. Its antigen is unknown. This record belongs to a study of shared clonotypes between healthy human individuals. In the study overall: Each donor contributed plates that comprised three CD4 naive, three CD4 memory, two CD8 naive and one CD8 memory.

Each subset's genomic DNA was split evenly across several immunoSEQ plates. TCRdb keeps only in-frame clones here, not all; method: immunoSEQ multiplex PCR. Of around 580,000 clones listed, roughly 98% were seen once; the top ten hold 0.3%. Terminally differentiated effector memory CD45RA+ cells were left out of the naive CD8 fraction, which was CD45RO-negative and positively selected for CCR7. The V gene's germline CDR1 is MNHNS and CDR2 SASEGT. The CDR3 spans 14 residues. Trimming took 10 bases from V and 6 from J, leaving 18 bases between them. Study-level results: Donor clonotype sharing was expected to depend on sequencing depth. What rarefaction showed was incomplete sorted-subset sequencing despite large depth.

J is TRBJ1-4 and V is TRBV6-1; TRBD1 might be the D (5 bases). The receptor's source is a man younger than 40 in good health. Sample: naive CD8+ T cells sorted from blood. The CDR3 DNA reads TGTGCCACCACTTCTCAGGGCAACTATGAAAAACTGTTTTTT. Translated, it gives CATTSQGNYEKLFF.